This TCR beta chain was captured by sequencing in a study of cytotoxic CD8 clonotypes in ibrutinib-treated CLL. Study context: The patients, under twelve relapsed/refractory and approximately 16 treatment-naive, included 17 who were IGHV unmutated.

Libraries were prepared by immunoSEQ multiplex PCR; TCRdb keeps only in-frame clonotypes and omits some of them. The sample yields almost 250,000 clones, roughly 74% seen once. Germline V gene data show CDR1 as SQVTM and CDR2 as ANQGSEA. V dropped 4 bases and J dropped 4; count of bases not matched to a gene: 3. The CDR3 has 13 amino acids. The receptor's source is a human donor with chronic lymphocytic leukemia. The input for sequencing was PBMCs, taken after 24 months of ibrutinib treatment. V is TRBV29-1 and J is TRBJ2-3; 9 nucleotides align to TRBD1. The CDR3 DNA follows: TGCAGCGTTGGGACAGGGGCATCAGATACGCAGTATTTT. It specifies CSVGTGASDTQYF.